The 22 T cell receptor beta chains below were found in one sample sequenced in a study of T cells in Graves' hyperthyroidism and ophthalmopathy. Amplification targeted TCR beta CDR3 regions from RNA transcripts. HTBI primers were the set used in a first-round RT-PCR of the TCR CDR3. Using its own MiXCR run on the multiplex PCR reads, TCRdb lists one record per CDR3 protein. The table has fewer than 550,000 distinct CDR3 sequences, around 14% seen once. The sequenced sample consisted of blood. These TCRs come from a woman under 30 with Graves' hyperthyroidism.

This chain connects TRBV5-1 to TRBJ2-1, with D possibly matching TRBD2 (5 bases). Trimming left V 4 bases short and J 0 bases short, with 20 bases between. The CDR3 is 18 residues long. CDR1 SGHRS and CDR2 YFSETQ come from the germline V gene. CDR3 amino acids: CASSRLPKDLSSYNEQFF. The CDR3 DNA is TGCGCCAGCAGCCGACTCCCCAAGGACTTGAGCTCCTACAATGAGCAGTTCTTC.

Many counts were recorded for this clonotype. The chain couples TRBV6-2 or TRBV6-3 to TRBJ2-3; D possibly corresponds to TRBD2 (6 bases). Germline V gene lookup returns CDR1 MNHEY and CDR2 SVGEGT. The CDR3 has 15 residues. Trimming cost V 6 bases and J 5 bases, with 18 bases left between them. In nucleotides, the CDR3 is TGTGCCAGCAGCTCCTTCCGGGGGAGGCAAGATACGCAGTATTTT. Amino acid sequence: CASSSFRGRQDTQYF.

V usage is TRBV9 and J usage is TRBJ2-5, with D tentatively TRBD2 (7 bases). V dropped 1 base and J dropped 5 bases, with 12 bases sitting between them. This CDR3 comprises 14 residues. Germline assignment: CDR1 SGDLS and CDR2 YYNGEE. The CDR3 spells CASSVRGGGETQYF. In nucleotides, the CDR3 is TGTGCCAGCAGCGTAAGGGGGGGAGGCGAGACCCAGTACTTC.

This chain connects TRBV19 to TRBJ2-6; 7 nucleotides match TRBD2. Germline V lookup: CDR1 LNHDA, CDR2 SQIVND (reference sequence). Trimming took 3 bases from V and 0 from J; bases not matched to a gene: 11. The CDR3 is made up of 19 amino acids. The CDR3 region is CASSILAGATSSGANVLTF. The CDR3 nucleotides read TGTGCCAGTAGTATCCTGGCGGGAGCTACAAGCTCTGGGGCCAACGTCCTGACTTTC. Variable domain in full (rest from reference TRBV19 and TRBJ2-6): DGGITQSPKYLFRKEGQNVTLSCEQNLNHDAMYWYRQDPGQGLRLIYYSQIVNDFQKGDIAEGYSVSREKKESFPLTVTSAQKNPTAFYLCASSILAGATSSGANVLTFGAGSRLTVL.

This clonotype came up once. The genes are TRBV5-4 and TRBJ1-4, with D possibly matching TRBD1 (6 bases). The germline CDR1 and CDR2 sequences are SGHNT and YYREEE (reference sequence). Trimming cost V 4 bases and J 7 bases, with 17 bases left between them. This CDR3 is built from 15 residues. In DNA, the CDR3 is TGTGCCAGCAGCGGACGACTTTCCAGGGGTGAAAAACTGTTTTTT. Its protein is CASSGRLSRGEKLFF. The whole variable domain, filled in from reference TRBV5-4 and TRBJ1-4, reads ETGVTQSPTHLIKTRGQQVTLRCSSQSGHNTVSWYQQALGQGPQFIFQYYREEENGRGNFPPRFSGLQFPNYSSELNVNALELDDSALYLCASSGRLSRGEKLFFGSGTQLSVL.

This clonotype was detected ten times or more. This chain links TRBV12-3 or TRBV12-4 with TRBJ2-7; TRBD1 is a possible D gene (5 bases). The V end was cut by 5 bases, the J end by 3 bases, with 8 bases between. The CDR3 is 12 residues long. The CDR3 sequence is CASSIDSYEQYF. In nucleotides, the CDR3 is TGTGCCAGCAGTATTGACAGCTACGAGCAGTACTTC.

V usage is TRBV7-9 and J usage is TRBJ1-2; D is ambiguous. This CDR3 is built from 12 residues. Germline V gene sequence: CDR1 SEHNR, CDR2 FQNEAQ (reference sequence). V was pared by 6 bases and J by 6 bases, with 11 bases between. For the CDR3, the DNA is TGTGCCAGCAGTCCAGATTCGCATGGCTACACCTTC. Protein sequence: CASSPDSHGYTF.

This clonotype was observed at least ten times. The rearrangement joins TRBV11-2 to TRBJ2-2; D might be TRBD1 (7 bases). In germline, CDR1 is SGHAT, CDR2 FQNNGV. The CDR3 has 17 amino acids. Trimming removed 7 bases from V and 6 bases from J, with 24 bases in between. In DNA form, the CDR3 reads TGTGCCAGCACCCCAGGGGGGCCTAGCGTTTATCCCGGGGAGCTGTTTTTT. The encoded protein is CASTPGGPSVYPGELFF.

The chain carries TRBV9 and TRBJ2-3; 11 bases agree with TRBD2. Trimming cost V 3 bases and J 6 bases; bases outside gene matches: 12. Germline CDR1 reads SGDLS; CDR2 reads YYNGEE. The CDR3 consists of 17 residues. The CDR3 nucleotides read TGTGCCAGCAGCGAATTTCTTAGCGGGGGGGCCGAGGATACGCAGTATTTT. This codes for CASSEFLSGGAEDTQYF.

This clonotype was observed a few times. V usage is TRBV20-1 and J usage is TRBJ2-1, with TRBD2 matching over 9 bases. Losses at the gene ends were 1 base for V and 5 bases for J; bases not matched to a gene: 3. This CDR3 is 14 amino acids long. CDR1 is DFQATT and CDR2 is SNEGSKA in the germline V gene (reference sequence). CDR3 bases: TGCAGTGCTAGAGGGCTAGCGGGACACAATGAGCAGTTCTTC. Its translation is CSARGLAGHNEQFF.

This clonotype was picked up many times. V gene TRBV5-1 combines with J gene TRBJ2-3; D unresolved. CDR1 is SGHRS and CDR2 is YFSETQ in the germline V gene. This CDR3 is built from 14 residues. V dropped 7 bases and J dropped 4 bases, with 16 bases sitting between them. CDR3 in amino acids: CASGSGLGADTQYF. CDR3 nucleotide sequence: TGCGCCAGCGGGTCCGGTTTGGGCGCAGATACGCAGTATTTT.

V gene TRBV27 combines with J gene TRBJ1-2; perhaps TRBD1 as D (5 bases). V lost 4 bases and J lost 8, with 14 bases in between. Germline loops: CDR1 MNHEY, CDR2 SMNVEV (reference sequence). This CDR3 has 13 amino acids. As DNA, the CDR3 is TGTGCCAGCAGTTCTCCAGGGCCGGGCGGCTACACCTTC. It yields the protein CASSSPGPGGYTF.

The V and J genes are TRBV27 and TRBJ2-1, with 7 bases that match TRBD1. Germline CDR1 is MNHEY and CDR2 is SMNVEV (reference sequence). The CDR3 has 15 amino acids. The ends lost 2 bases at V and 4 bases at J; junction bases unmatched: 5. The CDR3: CASSLVDRPYNEQFF. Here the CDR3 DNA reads TGTGCCAGCAGTTTAGTGGACAGGCCTTACAATGAGCAGTTCTTC.

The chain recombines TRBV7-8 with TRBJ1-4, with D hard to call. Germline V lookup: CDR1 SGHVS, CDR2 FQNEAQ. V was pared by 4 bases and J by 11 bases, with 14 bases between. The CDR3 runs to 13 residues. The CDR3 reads CASSSGGIRKLFF. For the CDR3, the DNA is TGTGCCAGCAGCTCCGGAGGTATTAGGAAACTGTTTTTT. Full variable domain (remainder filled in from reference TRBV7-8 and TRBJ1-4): GAGVSQSPRYKVAKRGQDVALRCDPISGHVSLFWYQQALGQGPEFLTYFQNEAQLDKSGLPSDRFFAERPEGSVSTLKIQRTQQEDSAVYLCASSSGGIRKLFFGSGTQLSVL.

The CDR3 here is CASSPPGHSDTQYF. CDR3 nucleotide sequence: TGCGCCAGCAGCCCTCCGGGACACTCAGATACGCAGTATTTT. The chain combines TRBV4-1 with TRBJ2-3, with D perhaps matching TRBD1 (6 bases). The CDR3 has 14 amino acids. Between the trimmed V and J ends, which lost 4 bases and 4 bases, there was a span of 12 bases. Germline V gives CDR1 MGHRA, CDR2 YSYEKL.

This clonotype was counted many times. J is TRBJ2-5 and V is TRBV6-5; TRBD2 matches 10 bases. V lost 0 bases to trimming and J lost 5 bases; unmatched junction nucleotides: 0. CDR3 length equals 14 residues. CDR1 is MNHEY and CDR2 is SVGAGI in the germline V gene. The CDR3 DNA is TGTGCCAGCAGTTACTCGACTAGCGGGGAGACCCAGTACTTC. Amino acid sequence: CASSYSTSGETQYF.

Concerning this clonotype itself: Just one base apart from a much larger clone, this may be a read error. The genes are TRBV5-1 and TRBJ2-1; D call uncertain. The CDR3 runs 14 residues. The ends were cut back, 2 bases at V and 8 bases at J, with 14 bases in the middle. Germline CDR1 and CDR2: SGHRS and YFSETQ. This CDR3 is CASSFVGTHDEQFF. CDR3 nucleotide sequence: TGCGCCAGCAGCTTCGTGGGTACACACGATGAGCAGTTCTTC.

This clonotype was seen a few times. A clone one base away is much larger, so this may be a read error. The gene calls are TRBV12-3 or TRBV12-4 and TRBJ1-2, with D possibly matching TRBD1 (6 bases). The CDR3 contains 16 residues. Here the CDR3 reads CASSLAGGRANYGYAF. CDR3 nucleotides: TGTGCCAGCAGTTTAGCGGGGGGCCGTGCTAACTATGGCTACGCCTTC.

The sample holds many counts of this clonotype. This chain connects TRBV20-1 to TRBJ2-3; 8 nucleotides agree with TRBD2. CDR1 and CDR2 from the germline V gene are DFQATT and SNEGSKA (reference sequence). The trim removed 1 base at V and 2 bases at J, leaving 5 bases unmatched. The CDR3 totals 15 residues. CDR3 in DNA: TGCAGTGCTAGAGGGCCCGGGGGGGTCACAGATACGCAGTATTTT. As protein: CSARGPGGVTDTQYF.

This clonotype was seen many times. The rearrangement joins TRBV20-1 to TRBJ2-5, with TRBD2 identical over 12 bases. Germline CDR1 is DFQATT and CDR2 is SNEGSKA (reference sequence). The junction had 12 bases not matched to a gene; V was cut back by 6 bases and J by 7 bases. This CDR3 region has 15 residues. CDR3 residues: CSANPGLAGTWTQYF. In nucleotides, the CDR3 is TGCAGTGCCAACCCTGGACTAGCGGGGACGTGGACCCAGTACTTC.

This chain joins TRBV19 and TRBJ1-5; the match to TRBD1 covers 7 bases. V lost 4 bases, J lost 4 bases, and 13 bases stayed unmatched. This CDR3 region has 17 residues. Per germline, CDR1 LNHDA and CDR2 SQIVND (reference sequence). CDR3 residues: CASSRPRQGTPNQPQHF. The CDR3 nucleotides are TGTGCCAGTAGTAGACCCAGACAGGGAACACCTAATCAGCCCCAGCATTTT.

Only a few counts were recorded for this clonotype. This CDR3 is CASSPRSGLYEQYF. DNA of the CDR3: TGTGCCAGCAGCCCACGGTCAGGGTTGTACGAGCAGTACTTC. The rearrangement links TRBV7-9 to TRBJ2-7, with D tentatively TRBD1 (5 bases). Trimming took off 5 bases at V and 4 bases at J, with 15 bases between the two ends. The CDR3 is 14 residues long. The germline gives CDR1 SEHNR, CDR2 FQNEAQ (reference sequence). The full variable domain, its missing parts supplied by reference TRBV7-9 and TRBJ2-7, is DTGVSQNPRHKITKRGQNVTFRCDPISEHNRLYWYRQTLGQGPEFLTYFQNEAQLEKSRLLSDRFSAERPKGSFSTLEIQRTEQGDSAMYLCASSPRSGLYEQYFGPGTRLTVT.